Listed below are T cell receptor beta chains from one sample, sequenced in a study of cytomegalovirus exposure and HLA in healthy donors. The data were produced by immunoSEQ multiplex PCR, yet TCRdb's version contains in-frame clones alone and is incomplete. In the table there are more than 150,000 clones, approximately 79% of which are singletons. The material sequenced was PBMCs. Every receptor here comes from a girl between 5 and 17 years old in good health and CMV-seropositive. Each CDR3 is given with its conserved first and last residue. D genes are given only for firm matches. Expanded clones get a size class; other rows say once, few or many, or leave the size out.

j_call: TRBJ2-1; v_call: TRBV20-1; clone_size: -; d_call: TRBD2; cdr3_aa: CSGGLNEQFF; cdr3_nt: TGCAGCGGGGGGTTGAATGAGCAGTTCTTC
j_call: TRBJ2-3; v_call: TRBV27; clone_size: -; d_call: -; cdr3_aa: CASSPQGPYPDTQYF; cdr3_nt: TGTGCCAGCAGTCCTCAGGGGCCCTATCCAGATACGCAGTATTTT
j_call: TRBJ2-5; v_call: TRBV5-6; clone_size: few; d_call: TRBD2; cdr3_aa: CASVLAGGYETQYF; cdr3_nt: TGTGCCAGCGTCCTAGCGGGGGGGTATGAGACCCAGTACTTC
j_call: TRBJ2-7; v_call: TRBV5-1; clone_size: -; d_call: -; cdr3_aa: CASSAVDSTYEQYF; cdr3_nt: TGCGCCAGCAGCGCCGTGGACAGCACCTACGAGCAGTACTTC
j_call: TRBJ2-6; v_call: TRBV18; clone_size: -; d_call: TRBD1; cdr3_aa: CASSPGTGLAGANVLTF; cdr3_nt: TGTGCCAGCTCCCCCGGGACAGGGTTAGCTGGGGCCAACGTCCTGACTTTC
j_call: TRBJ2-7; v_call: TRBV11-2; clone_size: -; d_call: -; cdr3_aa: CASSTVQYEQYF; cdr3_nt: TGTGCCAGCAGCACAGTTCAGTACGAGCAGTACTTC
j_call: TRBJ2-2; v_call: TRBV19; clone_size: -; d_call: TRBD1; cdr3_aa: CASSISRGQVATGELFF; cdr3_nt: TGTGCCAGTAGTATCAGCCGGGGACAGGTCGCCACCGGGGAGCTGTTTTTT
j_call: TRBJ1-2; v_call: TRBV5-1; clone_size: -; d_call: -; cdr3_aa: CASSLSLSYGYTF; cdr3_nt: TGCGCCAGCAGCTTGTCTCTGAGCTATGGCTACACCTTC
j_call: TRBJ2-2; v_call: TRBV5-1; clone_size: -; d_call: TRBD1; cdr3_aa: CASRAGTGVTGELFF; cdr3_nt: TGCGCCAGCAGGGCCGGGACAGGGGTCACCGGGGAGCTGTTTTTT
j_call: TRBJ2-5; v_call: TRBV2; clone_size: -; d_call: -; cdr3_aa: CAGGWAGGETQYF; cdr3_nt: TGTGCGGGGGGATGGGCCGGCGGAGAGACCCAGTACTTC
j_call: TRBJ2-7; v_call: TRBV2; clone_size: -; d_call: -; cdr3_aa: CASIRREGAEQYF; cdr3_nt: TGTGCCAGCATTCGGAGGGAAGGTGCCGAGCAGTACTTC
j_call: TRBJ2-7; v_call: TRBV4-1; clone_size: -; d_call: -; cdr3_aa: CASSQILTGAGQYEQYF; cdr3_nt: TGCGCCAGCAGCCAGATCCTGACAGGCGCAGGGCAATACGAGCAGTACTTC
j_call: TRBJ2-1; v_call: TRBV30; clone_size: -; d_call: -; cdr3_aa: CAWTPSYNEQFF; cdr3_nt: TGTGCCTGGACTCCGTCCTACAATGAGCAGTTCTTC
j_call: TRBJ1-4; v_call: TRBV19; clone_size: -; d_call: TRBD1; cdr3_aa: CASNMGDRGQSEEKLFF; cdr3_nt: TGTGCCAGTAACATGGGGGACAGGGGGCAATCGGAGGAAAAACTGTTTTTT
j_call: TRBJ1-4; v_call: TRBV7-2; clone_size: -; d_call: TRBD1; cdr3_aa: CASSLVWDRGEGVSEKLFF; cdr3_nt: TGTGCCAGCAGCTTGGTCTGGGACAGGGGAGAAGGCGTTAGCGAAAAACTGTTTTTT
j_call: TRBJ1-5; v_call: TRBV27; clone_size: -; d_call: -; cdr3_aa: CASSLSGASAQHF; cdr3_nt: TGTGCCAGCAGTTTATCTGGTGCATCGGCCCAGCATTTT
j_call: TRBJ2-1; v_call: TRBV29-1; clone_size: -; d_call: TRBD2; cdr3_aa: CSGLAWSNEQFF; cdr3_nt: TGCAGCGGACTAGCATGGTCCAATGAGCAGTTCTTC
j_call: TRBJ1-1; v_call: TRBV5-6; clone_size: -; d_call: -; cdr3_aa: CASSLEGPLGFRTEAFF; cdr3_nt: TGTGCCAGCAGCTTGGAGGGGCCGCTAGGATTTAGGACTGAAGCTTTCTTT
j_call: TRBJ2-1; v_call: TRBV27; clone_size: -; d_call: TRBD2; cdr3_aa: CASSLSRLAGLEQFF; cdr3_nt: TGTGCCAGCAGTTTATCGCGACTAGCGGGGCTTGAGCAGTTCTTC
j_call: TRBJ1-1; v_call: TRBV27; clone_size: -; d_call: -; cdr3_aa: CASKVGASAEAFF; cdr3_nt: TGTGCCAGCAAGGTAGGGGCGAGCGCTGAAGCTTTCTTT
j_call: TRBJ2-5; v_call: TRBV5-1; clone_size: few; d_call: TRBD2; cdr3_aa: CASSSGLAGGYETQYF; cdr3_nt: TGCGCCAGCAGCTCGGGACTAGCGGGGGGTTACGAGACCCAGTACTTC
j_call: TRBJ2-1; v_call: TRBV11-2; clone_size: once; d_call: -; cdr3_aa: CASRGGARNEQFF; cdr3_nt: TGTGCCAGCAGGGGGGGGGCCAGGAATGAGCAGTTCTTC
j_call: TRBJ2-3; v_call: TRBV5-4; clone_size: few; d_call: TRBD2; cdr3_aa: CASNMGGATSGARGPQYF; cdr3_nt: TGTGCCAGCAACATGGGGGGGGCGACTAGCGGTGCGAGGGGTCCCCAGTATTTT
j_call: TRBJ2-5; v_call: TRBV11-2; clone_size: -; d_call: -; cdr3_aa: CASSQALNSETQYF; cdr3_nt: TGTGCCAGCAGCCAAGCACTTAACTCGGAGACCCAGTACTTC
j_call: TRBJ1-4; v_call: TRBV6-5; clone_size: -; d_call: TRBD1; cdr3_aa: CASSYGTGDAEKLFF; cdr3_nt: TGTGCCAGCAGTTATGGGACAGGGGACGCAGAAAAACTGTTTTTT
j_call: TRBJ2-2; v_call: TRBV7-9; clone_size: -; d_call: -; cdr3_aa: CASSLVESTGELFF; cdr3_nt: TGTGCCAGCAGCTTAGTGGAGAGCACCGGGGAGCTGTTTTTT
j_call: TRBJ2-7; v_call: TRBV6-1; clone_size: -; d_call: -; cdr3_aa: CASSVTGHSYEQYF; cdr3_nt: TGTGCCAGCAGTGTAACGGGACACAGCTACGAGCAGTACTTC
j_call: TRBJ2-7; v_call: TRBV4-3; clone_size: -; d_call: TRBD2; cdr3_aa: CASSQGRTSGIEQYF; cdr3_nt: TGCGCCAGCAGCCAAGGAAGGACTAGCGGGATCGAGCAGTACTTC
j_call: TRBJ2-1; v_call: TRBV4-1; clone_size: -; d_call: -; cdr3_aa: CASSQLRAKDEQFF; cdr3_nt: TGCGCCAGCAGCCAACTCAGGGCGAAGGATGAGCAGTTCTTC
j_call: TRBJ1-4; v_call: TRBV7-8; clone_size: once; d_call: -; cdr3_aa: CASSLVFGDGKLFF; cdr3_nt: TGTGCCAGCAGCTTAGTGTTCGGGGATGGAAAACTGTTTTTT
j_call: TRBJ2-7; v_call: TRBV9; clone_size: -; d_call: TRBD2; cdr3_aa: CASSHSGGAFEQYF; cdr3_nt: TGTGCCAGCAGCCATAGCGGGGGGGCGTTCGAGCAGTACTTC
j_call: TRBJ2-7; v_call: TRBV5-5; clone_size: -; d_call: TRBD1; cdr3_aa: CASSYTRQGMNEQYF; cdr3_nt: TGTGCCAGCAGCTATACGCGACAGGGGATGAACGAGCAGTACTTC
j_call: TRBJ1-1; v_call: TRBV7-2; clone_size: -; d_call: TRBD1; cdr3_aa: CASTPTGTTEAFF; cdr3_nt: TGTGCCAGCACCCCGACAGGGACCACTGAAGCTTTCTTT
j_call: TRBJ1-1; v_call: TRBV11-2; clone_size: -; d_call: TRBD1; cdr3_aa: CASSTTGGTAFF; cdr3_nt: TGTGCCAGCAGTACGACAGGGGGTACAGCTTTCTTT
j_call: TRBJ2-7; v_call: TRBV5-1; clone_size: few; d_call: -; cdr3_aa: CASSPISFDEQYF; cdr3_nt: TGCGCCAGCAGCCCAATCAGTTTCGACGAGCAGTACTTC
j_call: TRBJ1-5; v_call: TRBV6-1; clone_size: few; d_call: TRBD1; cdr3_aa: CASSEAGGVQPQHF; cdr3_nt: TGTGCCAGCAGTGAGGCAGGGGGCGTTCAGCCCCAGCATTTT
j_call: TRBJ1-1; v_call: TRBV4-1; clone_size: -; d_call: -; cdr3_aa: CASSPRAGVGTEAFF; cdr3_nt: TGCGCCAGCAGCCCCCGGGCAGGGGTAGGAACTGAAGCTTTCTTT
j_call: TRBJ2-3; v_call: TRBV7-9; clone_size: -; d_call: TRBD2; cdr3_aa: CASSLSIAGGHTDTQYF; cdr3_nt: TGTGCCAGCAGCTTAAGTATAGCGGGGGGGCACACAGATACGCAGTATTTT
j_call: TRBJ2-2; v_call: TRBV5-8; clone_size: -; d_call: -; cdr3_aa: CASSQNGLPTGELFF; cdr3_nt: TGTGCCAGCAGCCAAAATGGACTTCCTACCGGGGAGCTGTTTTTT
j_call: TRBJ1-3; v_call: TRBV18; clone_size: once; d_call: TRBD1; cdr3_aa: CASRGTGGTGNTIYF; cdr3_nt: TGTGCCAGCCGAGGGACAGGGGGCACTGGAAACACCATATATTTT
j_call: TRBJ2-1; v_call: TRBV5-4; clone_size: -; d_call: -; cdr3_aa: CASSSSPGYEQFF; cdr3_nt: TGTGCCAGCAGCTCCTCTCCAGGATATGAGCAGTTCTTC
j_call: TRBJ1-2; v_call: TRBV11-2; clone_size: once; d_call: -; cdr3_aa: CASSPPTQGPYGYTF; cdr3_nt: TGTGCCAGCAGCCCCCCCACACAGGGTCCCTATGGCTACACCTTC
j_call: TRBJ1-3; v_call: TRBV6-1; clone_size: -; d_call: -; cdr3_aa: CASSDDSPTIYF; cdr3_nt: TGTGCCAGCAGTGATGACAGTCCCACCATATATTTT
j_call: TRBJ2-5; v_call: TRBV6-5; clone_size: -; d_call: TRBD2; cdr3_aa: CASSRLAGVETQYF; cdr3_nt: TGTGCCAGCAGCCGGCTAGCGGGGGTGGAGACCCAGTACTTC
j_call: TRBJ1-6; v_call: TRBV27; clone_size: -; d_call: TRBD1; cdr3_aa: CASSPDRGYNSPLHF; cdr3_nt: TGTGCCAGCTCACCGGACAGGGGGTATAATTCACCCCTCCACTTT
j_call: TRBJ2-2; v_call: TRBV5-1; clone_size: -; d_call: -; cdr3_aa: CASSFENPSTGELFF; cdr3_nt: TGCGCCAGCAGCTTCGAGAATCCGAGCACCGGGGAGCTGTTTTTT
j_call: TRBJ1-5; v_call: TRBV18; clone_size: -; d_call: TRBD1; cdr3_aa: CASSPQGQGWQPQHF; cdr3_nt: TGTGCCAGCTCACCACAAGGACAGGGTTGGCAGCCCCAGCATTTT
j_call: TRBJ2-5; v_call: TRBV5-4; clone_size: few; d_call: TRBD2; cdr3_aa: CASSLPLAGAKETQYF; cdr3_nt: TGTGCCAGCAGCTTGCCACTAGCGGGGGCAAAAGAGACCCAGTACTTC
j_call: TRBJ1-1; v_call: TRBV4-3; clone_size: -; d_call: TRBD1; cdr3_aa: CASSPTGGLNTEAFF; cdr3_nt: TGCGCCAGCAGCCCGACAGGGGGTTTGAACACTGAAGCTTTCTTT
j_call: TRBJ2-5; v_call: TRBV4-3; clone_size: -; d_call: -; cdr3_aa: CASRRVDGLGETQYF; cdr3_nt: TGCGCCAGCAGGAGAGTTGATGGGCTTGGAGAGACCCAGTACTTC
j_call: TRBJ1-1; v_call: TRBV19; clone_size: -; d_call: -; cdr3_aa: CASSSQGQGGTEAFF; cdr3_nt: TGTGCCAGCAGCTCCCAGGGCCAGGGCGGAACTGAAGCTTTCTTT
j_call: TRBJ2-2; v_call: TRBV6-5; clone_size: -; d_call: -; cdr3_aa: CASSLQGPGELFF; cdr3_nt: TGTGCCAGCAGCCTACAGGGTCCCGGGGAGCTGTTTTTT
j_call: TRBJ1-1; v_call: TRBV7-9; clone_size: once; d_call: -; cdr3_aa: CASSPTSGGAFF; cdr3_nt: TGTGCCAGCAGCCCGACGTCGGGTGGAGCTTTCTTT
j_call: TRBJ1-1; v_call: TRBV7-9; clone_size: -; d_call: -; cdr3_aa: CASGETGTEAFF; cdr3_nt: TGTGCCAGCGGCGAAACGGGGACTGAAGCTTTCTTT